These 12 T cell receptor beta chains share one sample of origin, sequenced in a study of T cells in Graves' hyperthyroidism and ophthalmopathy. Amplification targeted TCR beta CDR3 regions from RNA transcripts. Carried out on the TCR CDR3, a first-round RT-PCR used the HTBI primer set. TCRdb independently ran MiXCR on the multiplex PCR reads; one entry per CDR3 protein. The data show under 400,000 distinct CDR3 sequences, 15% to 18% seen once. What was sequenced was blood. The receptor source for this set is a woman between 18 and 29 years old with Graves' hyperthyroidism that later progressed to Graves' ophthalmopathy.

The chain employs TRBV6-1 and TRBJ2-5; TRBD2 agrees at 8 bases. This CDR3 region has 14 residues. V lost 5 bases, J lost 4 bases, and 6 bases stayed unmatched. Germline lookup yields CDR1 MNHNS and CDR2 SASEGT. The CDR3 spells CASSRLAGRETQYF. In nucleotides, the CDR3 is TGTGCCAGCAGTCGGCTAGCGGGTAGAGAGACCCAGTACTTC.

Details on this clonotype: One end of the junction is discordant with germline, which a read error may explain. J is TRBJ1-2 and V is TRBV20-1, with D tentatively TRBD1 (6 bases). The CDR3 extends over 14 amino acids. Germline V CDR1 and CDR2: DFQATT, SNEGSKA (reference sequence). CDR3: CGATDRSTNYGYTF. As DNA, the CDR3 is TGCGGTGCTACCGACAGGTCTACTAACTATGGCTACACCTTC.

This clonotype has at least ten counts. The CDR3 loop reads CASSLEPGNGYTF. CDR3 nucleotide sequence: TGTGCCAGCAGCTTAGAGCCAGGGAATGGCTACACCTTC. J is TRBJ1-2 and V is TRBV7-9, with D possibly TRBD1 on 5 matching bases. The germline gives CDR1 SEHNR, CDR2 FQNEAQ (reference sequence). Trimming removed 1 base at V and 6 bases at J, with 9 bases between. This CDR3 spans 13 amino acids.

This sequence joins TRBV20-1 and TRBJ1-2, with D tentatively TRBD1 (5 bases). Trimming removed 6 bases at V and 2 bases at J, with 10 bases between. The CDR3 spans 12 residues. In germline, CDR1 is DFQATT, CDR2 SNEGSKA (reference sequence). CDR3 in amino acids: CSARDHNYGYTF. The CDR3 bases are TGCAGTGCACGGGACCACAACTATGGCTACACCTTC.

To note about this clonotype: A much larger clone differs from this one at a single base, so this may be a read error. The chain is built from TRBV28 and TRBJ1-4; D not resolved. Trimming shortened V by 2 bases and J by 4 bases, and 8 bases separated the two germline ends. This CDR3 is built from 14 residues. Germline CDR1 and CDR2: MDHEN and SYDVKM. CDR3 bases: TGTGCCAGCAGTTTACGGCGCGTTAATGAAAAACTGTTTTTT. Translated: CASSLRRVNEKLFF.

J is TRBJ1-1 and V is TRBV12-3 or TRBV12-4; maybe TRBD1 (6 bases). Trimming removed 6 bases from V and 8 bases from J, with 13 bases in between. This CDR3 region has 12 residues. CDR3 sequence (DNA): TGTGCCAGCAGCCCCGACAGGTCCGAAGCTTTCTTT. This sequence encodes CASSPDRSEAFF.

J is TRBJ2-5 and V is TRBV18; D tentatively fits TRBD1 or TRBD2 (7 bases each). The V gene lost 8 bases and the J gene lost 1 base, with 17 bases spanning the gap. The CDR3 runs to 15 residues. In germline, CDR1 is KGHSH, CDR2 LQKENI. DNA for the CDR3: TGTGCCAGCCCGATCGGCAGGGGGGGCCAAGAGACCCAGTACTTC. Protein: CASPIGRGGQETQYF. The full variable domain, with the rest looked up from reference TRBV18 and TRBJ2-5, is NAGVMQNPRHLVRRRGQEARLRCSPMKGHSHVYWYRQLPEEGLKFMVYLQKENIIDESGMPKERFSAEFPKEGPSILRIQQVVRGDSAAYFCASPIGRGGQETQYFGPGTRLLVL.

This clonotype was found many times. The V gene is TRBV6-2 or TRBV6-3, the J gene TRBJ1-1; D not certain. The CDR3 runs to 16 residues. V gave up 6 bases and J gave up 4 bases, with 21 bases separating them. Germline V gene sequence: CDR1 MNHEY, CDR2 SVGEGT. The CDR3 region has the DNA TGTGCCAGCAGGCAATCTGGTACGGTGGATTCCACTGAAGCTTTCTTT. It specifies CASRQSGTVDSTEAFF.

The table lists this clonotype with many counts. The rearrangement uses TRBV7-9 and TRBJ1-2; TRBD1 matches 8 bases. In germline, CDR1 is SEHNR, CDR2 FQNEAQ (reference sequence). CDR3 length equals 18 residues. Trimming cost V 1 base and J 1 base; bases outside gene matches: 11. The CDR3 loop is CASSLEWSGQAYNYGYTF. CDR3 sequence (DNA): TGTGCCAGCAGCTTAGAATGGTCGGGACAGGCTTATAACTATGGCTACACCTTC. Looking up the rest from reference TRBV7-9 and TRBJ1-2 gives the full variable domain: DTGVSQNPRHKITKRGQNVTFRCDPISEHNRLYWYRQTLGQGPEFLTYFQNEAQLEKSRLLSDRFSAERPKGSFSTLEIQRTEQGDSAMYLCASSLEWSGQAYNYGYTFGSGTRLTVV.

This clonotype was observed many times. This rearrangement joins TRBV27 to TRBJ2-5, with D possibly matching TRBD1 (5 bases). Trimming removed 0 bases from V and 0 bases from J, with 5 bases in between. This CDR3 spans 14 amino acids. CDR1 and CDR2 from the germline V gene are MNHEY and SMNVEV (reference sequence). As DNA, the CDR3 is TGTGCCAGCAGTTTATCCAGGGACCAAGAGACCCAGTACTTC. Residues: CASSLSRDQETQYF.

This clonotype was picked up many times. V usage is TRBV15 and J usage is TRBJ2-7, with D perhaps matching TRBD2 (6 bases). Germline-derived CDR1 and CDR2 are LNHNV and YYDKDF (reference sequence). The CDR3 length is 14 residues. V lost 3 bases, J lost 5 bases, and 14 bases lay in between. The CDR3 DNA reads TGTGCCACCAGCAGGGCGACTAGGAACCACGAGCAGTACTTC. Translating gives CATSRATRNHEQYF. The full variable domain, with the rest looked up from reference TRBV15 and TRBJ2-7, is DAMVIQNPRYQVTQFGKPVTLSCSQTLNHNVMYWYQQKSSQAPKLLFHYYDKDFNNEADTPDNFQSRRPNTSFCFLDIRSPGLGDTAMYLCATSRATRNHEQYFGPGTRLTVT.

This chain connects TRBV6-1 to TRBJ2-3, with D uncertain. This CDR3 contains 13 residues. Trimming left V 9 bases short and J 1 base short, with 11 bases between. Germline V gene data show CDR1 as MNHNS and CDR2 as SASEGT. CDR3 sequence (DNA): TGTGCCAGTAAGGCGATTCGCACAGATACGCAGTATTTT. This encodes CASKAIRTDTQYF.